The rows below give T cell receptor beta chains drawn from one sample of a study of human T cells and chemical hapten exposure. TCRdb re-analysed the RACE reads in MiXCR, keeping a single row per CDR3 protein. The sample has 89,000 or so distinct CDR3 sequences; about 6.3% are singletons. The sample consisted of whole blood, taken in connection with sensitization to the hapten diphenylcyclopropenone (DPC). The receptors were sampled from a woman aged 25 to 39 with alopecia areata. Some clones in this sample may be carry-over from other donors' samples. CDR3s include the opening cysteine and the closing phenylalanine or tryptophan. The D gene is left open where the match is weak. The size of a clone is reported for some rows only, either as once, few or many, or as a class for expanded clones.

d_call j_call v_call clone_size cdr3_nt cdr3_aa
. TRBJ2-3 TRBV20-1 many TGCAGTGCTAGAGTCAGTAGGGGTGTTGATACGCAGTATTTT CSARVSRGVDTQYF
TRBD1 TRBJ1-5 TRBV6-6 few TGTGCCAGCAGTTATCACCCGACAGGGACTAGCAATCAGCCCCAGCATTTT CASSYHPTGTSNQPQHF
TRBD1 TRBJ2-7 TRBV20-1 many TGCAGTGCCTCCCCGGGACAGGGGAACTACGAGCAGTACTTC CSASPGQGNYEQYF
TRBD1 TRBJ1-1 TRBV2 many TGTGCCAGCAGGGGACAGGGTAACACTGAAGCTTTCTTT CASRGQGNTEAFF
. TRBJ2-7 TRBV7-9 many TGTGCCAGCAGCGGAAGAGCTGACAGGATCGGAGGTGCGGTTTTGGAGCAGTACTTC CASSGRADRIGGAVLEQYF
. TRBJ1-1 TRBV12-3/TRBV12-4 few TGTGCCAGCAGTTTAGGCACTATGAACACTGAAGCTTTCTTT CASSLGTMNTEAFF
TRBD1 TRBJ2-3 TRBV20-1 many TGCAGTGCTAGGTGGACAGGCCGCACAGATACGCAGTATTTT CSARWTGRTDTQYF
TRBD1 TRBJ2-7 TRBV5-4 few TGTGCCAGCAGCGTCGGACAGGGGGCACCCCGCGAGCAGTACTTC CASSVGQGAPREQYF
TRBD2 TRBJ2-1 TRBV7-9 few TGTGCCAGCAGCGCCCGGACTAGCGGGGGGGTCGGCCTTAGAACCTACAATGAGCAGTTCTTC CASSARTSGGVGLRTYNEQFF
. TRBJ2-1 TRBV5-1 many TGCGCCAGCAGCTTGGATGCACGGGGGCTAAACAATGAGCAGTTCTTC CASSLDARGLNNEQFF
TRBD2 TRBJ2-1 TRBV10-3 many TGTGCCATCAAGGGTTTTGGGGAACGACTAGCGGGGAGTCAAGTGTTCTTC CAIKGFGERLAGSQVFF
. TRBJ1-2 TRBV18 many TGTGCCAGCTCACCACAGGAACGGGACTATGGCTACACCTTC CASSPQERDYGYTF
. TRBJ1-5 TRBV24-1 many TGTGCCACCAGTGATTCGGGCATGGAGCAGCCCCAGCATTTT CATSDSGMEQPQHF
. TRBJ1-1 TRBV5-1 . TGCGCCAGCAGTCTAAGAATAGGGAACACTGAAGCTTTCTTT CASSLRIGNTEAFF
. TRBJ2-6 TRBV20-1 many TGCAGTGCGTTAGAGAGCTCTGGGGCCAACGTCCTGACTTTC CSALESSGANVLTF
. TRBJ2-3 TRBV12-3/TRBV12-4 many TGTGCCAGCAGTTTAGCGCTATGGGGGACCGCTAGCACAGATACGCAGTATTTT CASSLALWGTASTDTQYF
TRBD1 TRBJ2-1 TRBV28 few TGTGCCAGCAGCTCGACAGGGTTCAATGAGCAGTTCTTC CASSSTGFNEQFF
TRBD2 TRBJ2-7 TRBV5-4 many TGTGCCAGCAGCCGATTTCTAGCGGGGGGGCCCTACGAGCAGTACTTC CASSRFLAGGPYEQYF
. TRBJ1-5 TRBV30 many TGTGCCTGGAGTGCTGGGGAATATAGCAATCAGCCCCAGCATTTT CAWSAGEYSNQPQHF
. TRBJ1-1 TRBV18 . TGTGCCAGCTCACTCGGGACAAACCAGAACACTGAAGCTTTCTTT CASSLGTNQNTEAFF
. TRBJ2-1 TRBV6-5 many TGTGCCAGCAGTTACTCAGGACCGGAGAATGAGCAGTTCTTC CASSYSGPENEQFF
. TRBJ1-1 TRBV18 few TGTGCCAGCTCACCCGGGATGAACACTGAAGCTTTCTTT CASSPGMNTEAFF
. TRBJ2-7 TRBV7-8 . TGTGCCAGCACCCCATGGGCTAGGACAGACGACAGGGAGCAGTACTTC CASTPWARTDDREQYF
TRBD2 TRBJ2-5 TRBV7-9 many TGTGCCAGCAGCCACGTGACTAGCGGGTGGCAGACCCAGTACTTC CASSHVTSGWQTQYF
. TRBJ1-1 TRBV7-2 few TGTGCCAGCAGCCTAGGGGGTACCCTGAACACTGAAGCTTTCTTT CASSLGGTLNTEAFF
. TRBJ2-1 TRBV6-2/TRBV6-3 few TGTGCCAGCAGTTATATGGACAACCCGCCGGGCAATGAGCAGTTCTTC CASSYMDNPPGNEQFF
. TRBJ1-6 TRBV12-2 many TGTGCAAGTCGCTTCCCAGACCAGTACGTTGATTATAATTCACCCCTCCACTTT CASRFPDQYVDYNSPLHF
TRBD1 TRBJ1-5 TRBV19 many TGTGCCAGTAGTCAATTCCAGGGGGTCAGCAATCAGCCCCAGCATTTT CASSQFQGVSNQPQHF
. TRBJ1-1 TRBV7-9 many TGTGCCAGCAGCTTAGAATGGGCTGGGGATAACACTGAAGCTTTCTTT CASSLEWAGDNTEAFF
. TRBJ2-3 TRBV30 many TGTGCCTGGAGTCTAAAGGACAGTAGCACAGATACGCAGTATTTT CAWSLKDSSTDTQYF
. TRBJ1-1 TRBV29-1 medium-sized TGCAGCGTTCGCCTGGGAGAGGGGACTGAAGCTTTCTTT CSVRLGEGTEAFF
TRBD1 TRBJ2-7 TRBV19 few TGTGCCAGTAGGGCCGGGACAGGGGAAACCGAGCAGTACTTC CASRAGTGETEQYF
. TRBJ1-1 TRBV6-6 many TGTGCCAGCAGCTATCAAGATCAGAGCACTGAAGCTTTCTTT CASSYQDQSTEAFF
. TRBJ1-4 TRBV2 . TGTGCCAGCAGCCGCATTTTTAGACAGGTTGGAAATGAAAAACTGTTTTTT CASSRIFRQVGNEKLFF
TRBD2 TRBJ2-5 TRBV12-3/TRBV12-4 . TGTGCCAGCAGTCCCCGGTCCGGACTAGCGGGGGTTTTAGAGACCCAGTACTTC CASSPRSGLAGVLETQYF
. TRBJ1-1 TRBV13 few TGTGCCAGCAGCTTAACGGAGGGTGCTTTCTTT CASSLTEGAFF
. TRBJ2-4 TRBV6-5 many TGTGCCAGCAGTTACTCCTCGGACCTTTTTGACATTCAGTACTTC CASSYSSDLFDIQYF
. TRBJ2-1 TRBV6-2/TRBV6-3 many TGTGCCAGCACCCCCTTTGGGTACAATGAGCAGTTCTTC CASTPFGYNEQFF
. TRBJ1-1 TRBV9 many TGTGCCAGCAGCGTAGACCCCAGGAACACTGAAGCTTTCTTT CASSVDPRNTEAFF
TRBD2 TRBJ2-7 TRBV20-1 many TGCAGTGCTAGGACTAGCGGGGGAGTCCTAAGGCAGTACTTC CSARTSGGVLRQYF
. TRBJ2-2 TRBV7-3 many TGTGCCAGCAGCCCGCAAAGCACCGGGGAGCTGTTTTTT CASSPQSTGELFF
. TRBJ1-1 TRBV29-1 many TGCAGCGTTTGGGACGGAGACACTGAAGCTTTCTTT CSVWDGDTEAFF
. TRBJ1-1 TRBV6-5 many TGTGCCAGCAGTTACTGGGAGAGGGGCACTGAAGCTTTCTTT CASSYWERGTEAFF
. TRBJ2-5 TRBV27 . TGTGCCAGCAGTTTAAATCAGGCAGAGACCCAGTACTTC CASSLNQAETQYF
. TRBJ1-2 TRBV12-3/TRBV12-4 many TGTGCCAGCAGTTTGCAACAGGATGATGGCTACACCTTC CASSLQQDDGYTF
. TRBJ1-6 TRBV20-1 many TGCAGTGCTAGAGATTCTGGCCAGGGGTTCTATTCACCCCTCCACTTT CSARDSGQGFYSPLHF
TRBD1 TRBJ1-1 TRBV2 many TGTGCCAGCAGTGAAGCGCTTCGTCAGGGGGCAGAAGCTTTCTTT CASSEALRQGAEAFF
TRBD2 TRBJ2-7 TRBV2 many TGTGCCAGCAGTCTCCGGACTAGCGGTGCCTACGAGCAGTACTTC CASSLRTSGAYEQYF
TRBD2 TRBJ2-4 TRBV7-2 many TGTGCCAGCAGCCTGGGGCTAGCGGGGGTTATTCAGTACTTC CASSLGLAGVIQYF
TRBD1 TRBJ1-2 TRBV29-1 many TGCAGCGTAGAGACAGGGGAATACTATGGCTACACCTTC CSVETGEYYGYTF
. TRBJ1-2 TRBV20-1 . TGCAGTGCCCGATTAGGGGGGGTTCTGCGGGGCTACACCTTC CSARLGGVLRGYTF
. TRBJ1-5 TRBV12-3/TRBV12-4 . TGTGCCAGCAGTTTAAAGGGGGTGGCTCAGCCCCAGCATTTT CASSLKGVAQPQHF
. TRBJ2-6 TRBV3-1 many . CASSPLGTFGANVLTF
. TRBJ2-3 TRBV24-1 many TGTGCCACCAGTGACGCATCTCAGGGGATCGCAGATACGCAGTATTTT CATSDASQGIADTQYF
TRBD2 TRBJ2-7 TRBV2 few TGTGCCAGCAGTGAACGTAACCCTCCCGGGACTACCACTTCATGGGAGCAGTACTTC CASSERNPPGTTTSWEQYF
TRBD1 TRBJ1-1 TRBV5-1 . TGCGCCAGCAGCGCAACAGGGGGCACTGAAGCTTTCTTT CASSATGGTEAFF
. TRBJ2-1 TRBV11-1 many TGTGCCAGCAGCGTACGTTCGGGGACCGACTACAATGAGCAGTTCTTC CASSVRSGTDYNEQFF
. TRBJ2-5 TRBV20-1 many TGCAGTGCTAGTCCCAGCCAAGAGACCCAGTACTTC CSASPSQETQYF
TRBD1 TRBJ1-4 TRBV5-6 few TGTGCCAGCAGCACTCCCCGACAGGGGGCTAATGAAAAACTGTTTTTT CASSTPRQGANEKLFF